Many counts were recorded for the clone carrying this TCR beta chain. Its matching antigen is unknown. This sample is drawn from a study of quantifying T cell responses using KT2 cells. For the study at large: TCR alpha and beta constant-region primers primed reverse transcription of RNA.

Different KT2-to-PBMC ratios were created with a constant PBMC count. A single-stranded UMI oligo with SP2 sequence was ligated to cDNA 3' ends. The first PCR ran approximately 4 cycles with an equimolar RC1.1 and RC1.2 beta primer mix. TCRdb redid the calling of the UMI-ligation and nested PCR reads with MiXCR, one entry per CDR3 protein. The sample shows 40,000 or so distinct CDR3 sequences, about a sixth of them seen only once. Study findings and constraints: KT2 sequence counts showed saturation when very many KT2 cells were spiked in.

CDR3 length equals 14 residues. The germline V and J ends were trimmed by 9 bases and 0 bases, with 14 bases remaining between them. The sequencing sample was made of PBMCs spiked with cells of the T cell clone KT2. The genes are TRBV12-3 or TRBV12-4 and TRBJ1-1; D possibly corresponds to TRBD1 (5 bases). The sequence derives from a human donor. CDR3 nucleotides: TGTGCCAGTGGGGCCAGTCCTATGAACACTGAAGCTTTCTTT. This gives the protein CASGASPMNTEAFF.